This is a list of T cell receptor beta chains from one sample in a study of cytomegalovirus exposure and HLA in healthy donors. Clones were read by immunoSEQ multiplex PCR, and TCRdb kept only the in-frame ones, dropping some. The top ten hold 4.9% of the sample, which has approximately 77,000 clones, roughly two thirds seen once. The specimen was PBMCs. The receptors come from a man in his 60s in good health and CMV-seropositive. The conserved cysteine and the conserved F or W are not part of the CDR3 here.

TRBJ2-4,TRBV28,ASSSKGGARDIQY
TRBJ2-1,TRBV19,ASSTYGDSYDEQF
TRBJ2-7,TRBV6-1,ASRDRQGGDYEQY
TRBJ2-7,TRBV28,ASSSVRSSGSYEQY
TRBJ2-5,TRBV6-6,ASSYFEDQETQY
TRBJ1-6,TRBV14,ASSQGTKTNSPLH
TRBJ2-5,TRBV18,ASSFQRTGETQY
TRBJ2-1,TRBV5-1,ASSLGQGYNEQF
TRBJ1-1,TRBV5-1,ASSRNSGEAF
TRBJ1-4,TRBV11-3,ASSPGIGANEKLF
TRBJ2-7,TRBV28,ASRRSQGAEQY
TRBJ1-5,TRBV28,ASSSAGKSNQPQH
TRBJ1-5,TRBV19,ASTVTGVFSNQPQH
TRBJ1-2,TRBV6-5,ASRNRDRGEGYT
TRBJ1-1,TRBV5-1,ASWGGKGRGTEAF
TRBJ2-3,TRBV4-2,ASSQETSGGLSTDTQY
TRBJ1-1,TRBV6-1,ASTRAAGTEAF
TRBJ1-5,TRBV7-9,ATSGASHPGDQPQH
TRBJ2-2,TRBV5-1,ASSLLAGANTGELF
TRBJ2-7,TRBV6-6,ASVPGTENYEQY
TRBJ1-6,TRBV13,ASSSRDSISPLH
TRBJ2-1,TRBV10-3,AIRVAGGGLDEQF
TRBJ1-2,TRBV5-7,ASSFPDIANYGYT
TRBJ1-1,TRBV10-1,ASSDGYTEAF
TRBJ2-7,TRBV7-9,ASRRQGTYEQY
TRBJ1-2,TRBV6-5,ASSYSLVQSPYGYT
TRBJ2-1,TRBV7-9,ASSFVPGQGADEQF
TRBJ1-1,TRBV7-9,ASSLGATATEAF
TRBJ1-5,TRBV4-2,ASSQTHRGQYGQPQH
TRBJ1-2,TRBV30,AWSGRTIGYGYT
TRBJ1-2,TRBV4-3,ASSQEVSSRTRGYT
TRBJ2-3,TRBV9,ASSEGLARDTQY
TRBJ1-3,TRBV5-4,ASSLGQGAVGNTIY
.,TRBV10-2,ASTFDRGGYEQY
TRBJ2-5,TRBV19,ASSVEGRGGPRETQY
TRBJ1-5,TRBV6-5,ASSPRDRLNQPQH
TRBJ2-2,TRBV6-5,ASIPAGGWGRELF
TRBJ2-1,TRBV4-3,ASSQRLGGDEQF
TRBJ1-5,TRBV9,ASSLAGNQPQH
TRBJ2-7,TRBV18,ASSPTGFAYEQY
TRBJ2-4,TRBV5-6,ASSFGTGGGIQY
TRBJ2-7,TRBV13,ASSLEGGGQGAYEQY